One sample yielded the 26 T cell receptor beta chains listed below, sequenced in a study of technical replicates of blood from a few donors. TCRdb's table, derived via immunoSEQ multiplex PCR, lists solely in-frame clones and lacks some. The sample has tens of thousands of clones, approximately 96% seen once. The sequencing sample was made of T cells isolated from PBMCs. These receptors were taken from a human donor in good health.

The chain employs TRBV4-1 and TRBJ2-5; the D is unclear. V dropped 4 bases and J dropped 6 bases, with 15 bases sitting between them. Looked up from germline, CDR1 is MGHRA and CDR2 is YSYEKL. This CDR3 is 14 amino acids long. The CDR3 loop reads CASSPSAPQKTQYF. CDR3 DNA sequence: TGCGCCAGCAGCCCCTCCGCCCCGCAGAAGACCCAGTACTTC.

The chain combines TRBV18 with TRBJ2-5; the match to TRBD1 covers 7 bases. The CDR3 spans 14 residues. Germline CDR1 and CDR2: KGHSH and LQKENI. V lost 5 bases, J lost 2 bases, and 5 bases stayed unmatched. As DNA, the CDR3 is TGTGCCAGCTCAGTGAGACAGGGACAAGAGACCCAGTACTTC. Translation: CASSVRQGQETQYF.

This clone was observed once. The genes are TRBV4-1 and TRBJ1-4; TRBD1 is a possible D gene (5 bases). This CDR3 contains 17 residues. Per germline, CDR1 MGHRA and CDR2 YSYEKL. V lost 3 bases and J 0 bases, leaving 14 bases between the germline ends. CDR3 sequence reads: CASSQFGGKPTNEKLFF. The CDR3 DNA reads TGCGCCAGCAGCCAGTTTGGGGGGAAGCCAACTAATGAAAAACTGTTTTTT.

V and J are TRBV7-3 and TRBJ2-2, with 8 bases aligning to TRBD2. V shed 3 bases and J 6 bases; nucleotides not matched to a gene: 6. The germline gives CDR1 SGHTA, CDR2 FQGTGA. This CDR3 spans 15 amino acids. The CDR3 spells CASSLSGGAPGELFF. The DNA of the CDR3 is TGTGCCAGCAGCTTGTCCGGGGGGGCCCCCGGGGAGCTGTTTTTT.

The V and J genes are TRBV18 and TRBJ2-5; 10 positions agree with TRBD2. Germline V gives CDR1 KGHSH, CDR2 LQKENI. Trimming at V came to 4 bases and at J to 5 bases, leaving 1 base not matched to a gene. The CDR3 is made up of 13 amino acids. The CDR3 region has the DNA TGTGCCAGCTCACAGGGACTAGCGGAGACCCAGTACTTC. This codes for CASSQGLAETQYF.

The rearrangement uses TRBV7-8 and TRBJ2-7, with 8 positions matching TRBD1. Losses at the gene ends were 5 bases for V and 3 bases for J; bases not matched to a gene: 12. This CDR3 region has 16 residues. The V gene's germline CDR1 is SGHVS and CDR2 FQNEAQ. The CDR3 loop is CASSIRPGQELYEQYF. The DNA of the CDR3 is TGTGCCAGCAGCATAAGACCGGGACAGGAACTCTACGAGCAGTACTTC. The whole variable domain, filled in from reference TRBV7-8 and TRBJ2-7, reads GAGVSQSPRYKVAKRGQDVALRCDPISGHVSLFWYQQALGQGPEFLTYFQNEAQLDKSGLPSDRFFAERPEGSVSTLKIQRTQQEDSAVYLCASSIRPGQELYEQYFGPGTRLTVT.

The chain has TRBV5-1 and TRBJ1-2, with a tentative D call TRBD1 (6 bases). The CDR3 length is 14 residues. Germline lookup yields CDR1 SGHRS and CDR2 YFSETQ. Trimming shortened V by 3 bases and J by 3 bases, and 12 bases separated the two germline ends. CDR3 loop: CASSWATGDYGYTF. DNA of the CDR3: TGCGCCAGCAGCTGGGCGACAGGAGACTATGGCTACACCTTC. Full variable domain (remainder filled in from reference TRBV5-1 and TRBJ1-2): KAGVTQTPRYLIKTRGQQVTLSCSPISGHRSVSWYQQTPGQGLQFLFEYFSETQRNKGNFPGRFSGRQFSNSRSEMNVSTLELGDSALYLCASSWATGDYGYTFGSGTRLTVV.

This chain connects TRBV14 to TRBJ2-3, with 9 nucleotides matching TRBD1. Germline V gene data show CDR1 as SGHDN and CDR2 as FVKESK. Unmatched junction bases numbered 15, after V lost 4 bases and J lost 4 bases. The CDR3 contains 18 residues. The CDR3 coding sequence is TGTGCCAGCAGCCCATTAAGGGGGGGACAGGGCACACCAGATACGCAGTATTTT. Amino acid sequence: CASSPLRGGQGTPDTQYF.

This sequence joins TRBV28 and TRBJ2-7, with TRBD1 matching 10 bases. The CDR3 runs 15 residues. The V segment lost 6 bases and the J segment 2 bases; nucleotides outside the gene matches: 7. CDR1 is MDHEN, CDR2 SYDVKM, per germline. The CDR3 nucleotides read TGTGCCAGCAGCCCCGAGGGGACAGGGGCCTACGAGCAGTACTTC. Translated, it gives CASSPEGTGAYEQYF.

In this sample, this clone turned up once. The rearrangement joins TRBV4-1 to TRBJ2-7; 7 nucleotides line up with TRBD2. Germline CDR1 is MGHRA and CDR2 is YSYEKL. This CDR3 contains 15 residues. Trimming took 2 bases from V and 3 from J; bases not matched to a gene: 7. CDR3 in amino acids: CASSQPIAGFYEQYF. CDR3 nucleotide sequence: TGCGCCAGCAGCCAACCCATAGCGGGTTTCTACGAGCAGTACTTC.

The gene calls are TRBV6-5 and TRBJ1-2; D is unresolved. From germline, CDR1 is MNHEY and CDR2 SVGAGI. There are 14 residues in the CDR3. Trimming stripped 2 bases from V and 4 bases from J, with 11 bases between. The CDR3 loop is CASSYSGPGYGYTF. In nucleotides, the CDR3 is TGTGCCAGCAGTTACAGCGGTCCCGGCTATGGCTACACCTTC.

V is TRBV9 and J is TRBJ2-5; tentative D call: TRBD2 (5 bases). The CDR3 is 13 amino acids. Germline CDR1 and CDR2: SGDLS and YYNGEE. Between the trimmed V and J ends, which lost 4 bases and 7 bases, there was a span of 14 bases. CDR3 protein: CASSPIARGTQYF. Written as DNA, the CDR3 is TGTGCCAGCAGCCCCATAGCCCGGGGGACCCAGTACTTC.

CDR3 DNA: TGTGCCAGCAGTTTAGCGGCTAGCGGTTACAATGAGCAGTTCTTC. It yields the protein CASSLAASGYNEQFF. The chain carries TRBV27 and TRBJ2-1, with 7 bases aligning to TRBD2. Germline CDR1 is MNHEY and CDR2 is SMNVEV (reference sequence). CDR3 length: 15 amino acids. Trimming at V came to 2 bases and at J to 4 bases, leaving 5 bases not matched to a gene.

The rearrangement joins TRBV7-9 to TRBJ2-2, with 10 bases identical to TRBD2. Germline V lookup: CDR1 SEHNR, CDR2 FQNEAQ (reference sequence). The CDR3 runs to 16 residues. Trimming took 5 bases from V and 6 from J; bases not matched to a gene: 9. In DNA, the CDR3 is TGTGCCAGCAGCCCCTTAGCGGGAGGAGTGGCCGGGGAGCTGTTTTTT. Translated: CASSPLAGGVAGELFF.

V gene TRBV2 combines with J gene TRBJ2-3, with D possibly being TRBD2 (6 bases). The V end was cut by 4 bases, the J end by 1 base, with 6 bases between. The V gene's germline CDR1 is SNHLY and CDR2 FYNNEI. The CDR3 is 13 residues long. CDR3 sequence (DNA): TGTGCCAGCAGTGGGGGGGGCACAGATACGCAGTATTTT. Protein product: CASSGGGTDTQYF.

The CDR3 nucleotides are TGTGCCAGCAGTTTAGGGGTTGGCAGGGGGAACACCGGGGAGCTGTTTTTT. Protein sequence: CASSLGVGRGNTGELFF. The genes are TRBV27 and TRBJ2-2; perhaps TRBD1 as D (6 bases). This CDR3 comprises 17 residues. Germline values: CDR1 MNHEY, CDR2 SMNVEV (reference sequence). The V and J ends lost 2 bases and 1 base respectively, with 14 bases between them.

The chain uses TRBV5-4 and TRBJ2-6; D not resolved. This CDR3 comprises 16 residues. Germline-derived CDR1 and CDR2 are SGHNT and YYREEE (reference sequence). The V gene lost 0 bases and the J gene lost 1 base, with 8 bases spanning the gap. CDR3 bases: TGTGCCAGCAGCTTGGGTGGAGCATCTGGGGCCAACGTCCTGACTTTC. Its protein is CASSLGGASGANVLTF.

The chain combines TRBV13 with TRBJ2-1; no clear D gene. The CDR3 sequence is 12 residues long. The V end was cut by 0 bases, the J end by 11 bases, with 8 bases between. CDR1 is PRHDT, CDR2 FYEKMQ, per germline (reference sequence). For the CDR3, the DNA is TGTGCCAGCAGCTTAGGGGCCAGGAAGCAGTTCTTC. Protein: CASSLGARKQFF.

The V and J genes are TRBV9 and TRBJ1-5; 7 positions agree with TRBD1. CDR1 SGDLS and CDR2 YYNGEE come from the germline V gene. The CDR3 is made up of 15 amino acids. V trimming: 3 bases; J trimming: 4 bases; junction bases outside the gene matches: 7. The CDR3 loop is CASSATGFWNQPQHF. Written as DNA, the CDR3 is TGTGCCAGCAGCGCGACAGGGTTTTGGAATCAGCCCCAGCATTTT.

The chain combines TRBV13 with TRBJ2-7; possible D gene TRBD1, 5 bases. This CDR3 is 17 amino acids long. The germline V and J ends were trimmed by 1 base and 1 base, with 17 bases remaining between them. Germline V gives CDR1 PRHDT, CDR2 FYEKMQ (reference sequence). DNA for the CDR3: TGTGCCAGCAGCTTAGCACGGACACCTCGAAGGTCCTACGAGCAGTACTTC. Translation: CASSLARTPRRSYEQYF.

This sequence joins TRBV4-1 and TRBJ2-2; D is perhaps TRBD1 (5 bases). This CDR3 region has 13 residues. V gave up 2 bases and J gave up 7 bases, with 8 bases separating them. Germline V CDR1 and CDR2: MGHRA, YSYEKL. Written as DNA, the CDR3 is TGCGCCAGCAGCCAACAGGGTATCGGGGAGCTGTTTTTT. Amino acid sequence: CASSQQGIGELFF.

The chain uses TRBV10-3 and TRBJ2-7; TRBD2 agrees at 9 bases. V dropped 7 bases and J dropped 3; count of bases not matched to a gene: 7. The CDR3 totals 14 residues. Looked up from germline, CDR1 is ENHRY and CDR2 is SYGVKD. The CDR3 loop reads CAITVSGGLYEQYF. The CDR3 nucleotides read TGTGCCATCACCGTTAGCGGGGGTCTCTACGAGCAGTACTTC.

The rearrangement uses TRBV30 and TRBJ1-2; 11 bases map to TRBD1. The V gene's germline CDR1 is GTSNPN and CDR2 SVGIG (reference sequence). The CDR3 consists of 15 residues. J lost 4 bases, V lost 0 bases, and 4 bases had no gene match. The CDR3 bases are TGTGCCTGGAGTGTCGGACAGGGGGCACCCTATGGCTACACCTTC. It translates to CAWSVGQGAPYGYTF.

This chain uses TRBV6-5 with TRBJ2-5; 8 bases align to TRBD1. Germline CDR1 is MNHEY and CDR2 is SVGAGI. Trimming at V came to 6 bases and at J to 5 bases, leaving 5 bases not matched to a gene. The CDR3 totals 13 residues. CDR3 loop: CASRQGVWETQYF. The CDR3 region has the DNA TGTGCCAGCAGACAGGGGGTTTGGGAGACCCAGTACTTC.

This clone was observed once. The chain combines TRBV5-1 with TRBJ2-5; 8 bases fit TRBD2. There are 14 residues in the CDR3. Germline assignment: CDR1 SGHRS and CDR2 YFSETQ. With V trimmed by 0 bases and J by 3 bases, 1 base remained unmatched. The CDR3 is CASSLVTSEETQYF. The CDR3 DNA reads as TGCGCCAGCAGCTTGGTGACTAGCGAAGAGACCCAGTACTTC.

The J gene is TRBJ1-2, the V gene TRBV30, with D possibly TRBD1 on 5 matching bases. CDR1 and CDR2 from the germline V gene are GTSNPN and SVGIG (reference sequence). This CDR3 has 12 amino acids. The V and J ends lost 2 bases and 5 bases respectively, with 9 bases between them. The CDR3 coding sequence is TGTGCCTGGAGTCCGCAGGGATATGGCTACACCTTC. Residues: CAWSPQGYGYTF.